The present TCR beta chain was sequenced within a study of shared clonotypes between healthy human individuals (dated by TCRdb to the early 2020s). Turning to the overall study: Two women and a few men aged 18 to 49 years were included in the cohort. For each donor, CD4 naive and CD4 memory were each given three plates, CD8 naive was given two plates, and CD8 memory was given one plate. To estimate repertoire size and how much clonotype sharing occurs between individuals, the study deeply sequenced the blood TCR repertoires of five or six healthy adults. To increase sequencing depth and limit assay-specific biases, TCR repertoire library preparation and sequencing were carried out by different laboratories using diverse techniques. Leukapheresis yielded between about 0.9 and 9 billion PBMCs per donor. Study-level results and caveats: Compared with non-shared clonotypes, clonotypes shared by all four sorted-subset donors had higher generation probabilities. Naive subsets generally had larger estimated clonotype richness than memory subsets. Because the study included a small number of donors, the genetic and exposure-history diversity represented was limited. Only blood was sampled, and tissue TCR repertoires likely differ from those in blood. Based on pairwise subsampling, the degree of clonotype sharing among donors was expected to be affected by sequencing depth. About 4.5% of naive CD4, 3.5% of naive CD8, roughly 2.5% of memory CD4, and about 0.4% of memory CD8 clonotypes were shared across several donors. Incomplete sequencing was indicated by rarefaction of sorted-subset datasets, despite the large sequencing depth.

The donors were healthy, HIV-negative adults who had no recently reported acute infections or vaccinations. Only Caucasian adults living in Nashville, Tennessee, USA were represented among the donors. Magnetic negative selection was used to enrich CD4+ T cells, after which naive cells were positively selected on CD45RA and the negative fraction became the memory subset. Blood was collected by leukapheresis, and PBMCs were isolated by Ficoll-Histopaque density gradient centrifugation and then cryopreserved in liquid nitrogen vapor phase. Analytical flow cytometry was used to check the purity and quantity of each magnetically sorted T cell population. Genomic DNA was isolated from every sorted fraction and measured by UV absorbance on a Nanodrop 2000c. Its CDR3 holds 14 amino acids, cysteine through phenylalanine. Only the CDR3 region is kept as DNA, spanning 42 bases read in frame from base 1. For CDR1 and CDR2, the germline V gene (reference sequence) lists LNHDA and SQIVND. The V and J ends are trimmed by 3 bases and 3 bases, leaving 11 bases between them.

On this clone itself: Its antigen specificity is not known. No base quality values were provided; no much bigger clone lies one nucleotide off.

Using the deep immunoSEQ assay, TCR CDR3 regions were amplified from genomic DNA by multiplex PCR. For each cell subset, the extracted genomic DNA was distributed evenly across all wells of several immunoSEQ 96-well plates, and each plate served as one replicate. For sorted subsets, each replicate PCR was loaded with about 0.2 ug genomic DNA, equivalent to 25,000 to 30,000 T cell genomes. Purified libraries were measured with a Qubit 3.0 fluorometer, size-checked on a Bioanalyzer 2100, and measured again with the KAPA Library Quantification kit. Each immunoSEQ 96-well plate was sequenced on its own single-read 150-cycle Illumina NextSeq 550 flow cell. For the original study's pipeline: Because only junctional sequences without quality scores were contained in the immunoSEQ output, filtering matching that applied to full-length reads could not be performed. Sequences were annotated with PyIR, a Python wrapper for IgBLAST v1.9, and V/J genes and CDR3 were assigned using IMGT germline references. Reads were filtered out if the reads had weak V/J assignments (E-value above 1e-6), no CDR3, stop codons, out-of-frame junctions, or ambiguous translated residues. V3J clonotypes were defined as sequences sharing the same inferred V gene, J gene, and CDR3 amino acid sequence. Percentage overlap between repertoires was computed as shared unique clonotypes divided by the size of the smaller repertoire. RTK rarefaction, the Chao1 estimator, and Recon v2.1 estimates of unobserved clonotypes were used to assess repertoire richness. OLGA was used to compute generation probabilities for all TCRbeta clonotypes that the gDNA method yielded from several donors. Held by TCRdb, this immuneACCESS table contains in-frame sequences only and omits some clones. Under half of the omission traces to an unresolved V gene where checked; the cause of the rest is unknown. That table furnishes V, J and clone size, whereas the DNA furnished D and trimming. The sample table lists 2,500,000 or so clones, 80% to 95% of them with a count of one. The ten largest clones take up 0.35% to 0.45% of the sample.

The sequencing input was naive CD4+ T cells from PBMCs. The intended sense of this specimen's cell subset or site label: CD45RA+ positively selected. The receptor chain draws on TRBV19 and TRBJ1-1; no D gene can be assigned with confidence. The sequence was collected from a young man in good health. Some clones in this sample may be carry-over from other donors' samples. The CDR3 protein: CASSMDLRYTEAFF. The sequenced DNA is TGTGCCAGTAGTATGGACCTCAGGTACACTGAAGCTTTCTTT.